Listed below are T cell receptor beta chains from one sample, sequenced in a study of regulatory T cells in long-lasting Graves disease. Using its own MiXCR run on the multiplex PCR reads, TCRdb lists one record per CDR3 protein. The sample contains about 430,000 distinct CDR3 sequences, over 20% of which appear only once. The sample here was peripheral blood mononuclear cells (PBMCs), taken when the disease was refractory, from a patient treated with antithyroid drugs. These TCRs come from a female donor with Graves disease. Both conserved end residues are part of each CDR3. A D gene is named only where the DNA matches it firmly. Expanded clones get a size class; other rows say once, few or many, or leave the size out.

>.|TRBV5-6|TRBJ1-2|.
TGTGCCAGCAGCCCGGACTACAACTATGACTACACCTTC
CASSPDYNYDYTF
>.|TRBV2|TRBJ2-3|TRBD2
TGTGCCAGAACTTCTAGCGGAGCCACAGATACGCAGTATTTT
CARTSSGATDTQYF
>many|TRBV6-2/TRBV6-3|TRBJ2-7|.
TGTGCCAGCAGTTACACCGGGCCCAGAGGCGAGCAGTACTTC
CASSYTGPRGEQYF
>many|TRBV27|TRBJ2-7|.
TGTGCCAGCAGTTTATCGGGCAGGCTGGTGGAGCAGTACTTC
CASSLSGRLVEQYF
>many|TRBV2|TRBJ1-1|TRBD1
TGTGCCAGCAGTGTTACGCAGGGGGGGACTGAAGCTTTCTTT
CASSVTQGGTEAFF
>few|TRBV3-1|TRBJ1-1|.
TGTGCCAGCAGCCAAGATACATTATATCGGGGCACTGAAGCTTTCTTT
CASSQDTLYRGTEAFF
>.|TRBV10-2|TRBJ2-2|TRBD1
TGCGCCAGCAGCACGACAGGGGGCTTGCCCGGGGAGCTGTTTTTT
CASSTTGGLPGELFF
>.|TRBV10-3|TRBJ1-1|.
TGTGCCATCAGCTCGGGGCCTACTGAAGCTTTCTTT
CAISSGPTEAFF
>.|TRBV5-1|TRBJ1-1|.
TGCGCCAGCAGCTTGGGGGCCAGGCGGGGCACTGAAGCTTTCTTT
CASSLGARRGTEAFF
>.|TRBV5-4|TRBJ2-7|.
TGTGCCAGCAGCGTGGACCCGGCGTACGAGCAGTACTTC
CASSVDPAYEQYF
>.|TRBV28|TRBJ2-5|TRBD2
TGTGTCAGCAGTGTCGGGGGGTTGGAGACCCAGTACTTC
CVSSVGGLETQYF
>few|TRBV3-1|TRBJ2-2|TRBD1
TGTGCCAGCAGCCCAGACAGGGTCACCGGGGAGCTGGTTTTT
CASSPDRVTGELVF
>.|TRBV20-1|TRBJ2-5|.
TGCAGTGCTAGATTGCCCCCGGGCCAAGAGACCCAGTACTTC
CSARLPPGQETQYF
>.|TRBV7-2|TRBJ2-5|TRBD2
TGTGCCAGCAGCTTAGGGGGACTAGCGGGAGGGCCAAGAGGTGCAGAGACCCAGTACTTC
CASSLGGLAGGPRGAETQYF
>many|TRBV6-1|TRBJ2-5|TRBD2
TGTGCCAGCAGGAGATCGGGAGGGCCAGAGACCCAGTACTTC
CASRRSGGPETQYF
>.|TRBV6-2/TRBV6-3|TRBJ2-3|TRBD2
TGTGCCAGCAGTTATCTCTTAGCGGGAGGTCCAGATACGCAGTATTTT
CASSYLLAGGPDTQYF
>.|TRBV6-9|TRBJ2-3|TRBD1
TGTGCCAGCAGTTGGACAGGAGAGGTCTACACAGATACGCAGTATTTT
CASSWTGEVYTDTQYF
>many|TRBV20-1|TRBJ2-5|TRBD1
TGCAGTGCTAGGGGAGGGACAGGGGGCGAGACCCAGTACTTC
CSARGGTGGETQYF
>.|TRBV7-8|TRBJ2-3|.
TGTGCCAGCAGCTTATACACCGCCACAGATACGCAGTATTTT
CASSLYTATDTQYF
>many|TRBV6-2/TRBV6-3|TRBJ2-5|.
TGTGCCAGCAGTCCCAGGGTCAGAGAGACCCAGTACTTC
CASSPRVRETQYF
>many|TRBV13|TRBJ2-7|TRBD2
TGTGCCAGCAGCTCGGGACTAGCGGAGGAGCAGTACTTC
CASSSGLAEEQYF
>few|TRBV30|TRBJ2-4|.
TGTGCCTGGAGTGTTCAGGGGACCAGAACCCTTCCACTCAAAAACATTCAGTACTTC
CAWSVQGTRTLPLKNIQYF